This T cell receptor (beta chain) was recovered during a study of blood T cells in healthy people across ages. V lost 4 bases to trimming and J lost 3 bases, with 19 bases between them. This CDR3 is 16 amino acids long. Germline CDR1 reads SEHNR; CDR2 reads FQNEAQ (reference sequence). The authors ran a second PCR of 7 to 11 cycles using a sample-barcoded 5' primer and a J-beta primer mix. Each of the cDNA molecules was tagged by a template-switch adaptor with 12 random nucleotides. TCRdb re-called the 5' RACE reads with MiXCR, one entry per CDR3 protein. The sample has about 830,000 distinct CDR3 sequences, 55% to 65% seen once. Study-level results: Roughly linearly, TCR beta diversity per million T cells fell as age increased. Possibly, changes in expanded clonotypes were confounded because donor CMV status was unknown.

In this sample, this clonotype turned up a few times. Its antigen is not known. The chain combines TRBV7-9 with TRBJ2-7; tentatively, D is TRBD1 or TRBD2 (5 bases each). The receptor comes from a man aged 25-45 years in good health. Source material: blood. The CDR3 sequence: CASSWGTLTGFYEQYF. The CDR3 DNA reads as TGTGCCAGCAGCTGGGGGACCCTAACAGGATTCTACGAGCAGTACTTC.